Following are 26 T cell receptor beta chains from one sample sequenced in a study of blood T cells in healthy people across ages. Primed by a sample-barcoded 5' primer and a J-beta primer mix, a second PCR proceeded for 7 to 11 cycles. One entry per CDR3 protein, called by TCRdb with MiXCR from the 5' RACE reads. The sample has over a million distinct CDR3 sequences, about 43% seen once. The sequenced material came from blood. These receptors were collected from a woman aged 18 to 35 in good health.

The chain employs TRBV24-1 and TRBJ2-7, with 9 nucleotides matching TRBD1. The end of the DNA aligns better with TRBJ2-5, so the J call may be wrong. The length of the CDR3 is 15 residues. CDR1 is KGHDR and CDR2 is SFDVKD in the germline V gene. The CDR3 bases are TGTGCCACCAGTGATCCACAGGGGGCCGGGGAGACCCAGTACTTC. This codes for CATSDPQGAGETQYF.

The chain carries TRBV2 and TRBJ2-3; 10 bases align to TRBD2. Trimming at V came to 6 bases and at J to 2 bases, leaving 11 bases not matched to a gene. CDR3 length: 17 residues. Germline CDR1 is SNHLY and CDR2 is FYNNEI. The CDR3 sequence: CASRAGTSAQYTDTQYF. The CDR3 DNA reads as TGTGCCAGCAGAGCCGGGACTAGCGCCCAGTACACAGATACGCAGTATTTT.

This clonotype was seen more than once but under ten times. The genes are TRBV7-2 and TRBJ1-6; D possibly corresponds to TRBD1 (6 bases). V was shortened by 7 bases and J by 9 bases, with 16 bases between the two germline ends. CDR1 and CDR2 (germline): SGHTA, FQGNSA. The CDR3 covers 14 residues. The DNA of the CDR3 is TGTGCCAGCAACCCTCAAGGGGGTGGTTCACCCCTCCACTTT. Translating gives CASNPQGGGSPLHF.

CDR3 sequence reads: CASSQRGLAVSSYNEQFF. The CDR3 DNA reads as TGTGCCAGCAGCCAAAGGGGACTAGCGGTTAGCTCCTACAATGAGCAGTTCTTC. The chain has TRBV2 and TRBJ2-1; 11 positions agree with TRBD2. V gave up 6 bases and J gave up 0 bases; unmatched junction bases: 10. CDR3 length: 18 amino acids. Germline CDR1 SNHLY, CDR2 FYNNEI. The full variable domain, in which reference TRBV2 and TRBJ2-1 provide the parts outside the CDR3, is EPEVTQTPSHQVTQMGQEVILRCVPISNHLYFYWYRQILGQKVEFLVSFYNNEISEKSEIFDDQFSVERPDGSNFTLKIRSTKLEDSAMYFCASSQRGLAVSSYNEQFFGPGTRLTVL.

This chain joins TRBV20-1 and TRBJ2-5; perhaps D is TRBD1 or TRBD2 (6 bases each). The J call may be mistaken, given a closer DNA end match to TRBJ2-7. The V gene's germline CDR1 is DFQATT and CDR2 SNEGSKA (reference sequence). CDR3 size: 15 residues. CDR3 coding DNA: TGCAGTGCTAGAGATTGGGGAGGACAGCGCTACGAGCAGTACTTC. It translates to CSARDWGGQRYEQYF.

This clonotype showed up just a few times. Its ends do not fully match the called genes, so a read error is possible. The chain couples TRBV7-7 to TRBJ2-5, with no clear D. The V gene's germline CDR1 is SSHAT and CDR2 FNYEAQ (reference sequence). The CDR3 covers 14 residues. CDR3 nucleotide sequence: TGTGCTAGCAGCTCCCTAAAAGGACCAGAGACCCAGTACTTC. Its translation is CASSSLKGPETQYF.

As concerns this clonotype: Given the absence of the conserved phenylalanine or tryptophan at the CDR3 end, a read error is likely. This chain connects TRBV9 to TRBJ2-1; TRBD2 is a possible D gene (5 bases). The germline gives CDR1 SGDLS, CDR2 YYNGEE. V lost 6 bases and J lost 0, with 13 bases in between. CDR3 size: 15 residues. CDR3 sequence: CASTPGGSSYNEQFY. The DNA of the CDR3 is TGTGCCAGCACCCCTGGCGGGTCCTCCTACAATGAGCAGTTCTAC.

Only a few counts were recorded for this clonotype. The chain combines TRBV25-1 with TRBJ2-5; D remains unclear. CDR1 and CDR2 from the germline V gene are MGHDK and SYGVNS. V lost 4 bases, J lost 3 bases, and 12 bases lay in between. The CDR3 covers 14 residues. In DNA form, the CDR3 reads TGTGCCAGCAGTGTTTCCTGGGATGAAGAGACCCAGTACTTC. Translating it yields CASSVSWDEETQYF.

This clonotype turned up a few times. The chain's CDR3 is CASSVGLLYEQYF. The DNA of the CDR3 is TGTGCCAGCAGTGTGGGACTGCTCTACGAGCAGTACTTC. The chain carries TRBV27 and TRBJ2-7; D might be TRBD2 (6 bases). The CDR3 is made up of 13 amino acids. Between the trimmed V and J ends, which lost 5 bases and 3 bases, there was a span of 11 bases. Germline CDR1 MNHEY, CDR2 SMNVEV (reference sequence).

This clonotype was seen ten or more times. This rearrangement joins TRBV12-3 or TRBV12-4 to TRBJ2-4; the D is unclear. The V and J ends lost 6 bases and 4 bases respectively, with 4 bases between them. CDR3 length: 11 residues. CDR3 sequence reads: CASSPKNIQYF. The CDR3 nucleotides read TGTGCCAGCAGCCCTAAAAACATTCAGTACTTC.

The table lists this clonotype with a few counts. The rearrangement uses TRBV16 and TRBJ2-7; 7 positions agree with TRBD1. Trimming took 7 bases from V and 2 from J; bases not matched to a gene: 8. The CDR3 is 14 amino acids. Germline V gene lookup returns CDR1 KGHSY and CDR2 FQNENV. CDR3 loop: CASTAGTVAYEQYF. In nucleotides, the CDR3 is TGTGCCAGCACCGCCGGGACAGTTGCCTACGAGCAGTACTTC.

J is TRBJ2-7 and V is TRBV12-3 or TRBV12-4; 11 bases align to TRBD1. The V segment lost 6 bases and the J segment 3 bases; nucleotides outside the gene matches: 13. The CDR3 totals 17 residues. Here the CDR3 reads CASSKTGQGDSDYEQYF. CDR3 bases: TGTGCCAGCAGCAAAACGGGACAGGGGGATTCTGACTACGAGCAGTACTTC.

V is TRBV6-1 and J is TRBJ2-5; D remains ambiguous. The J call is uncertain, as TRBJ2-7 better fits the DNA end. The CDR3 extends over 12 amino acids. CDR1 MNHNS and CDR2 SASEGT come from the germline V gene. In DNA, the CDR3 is TGTGCCAGCAGTACGAAGGTATACGAGCAGTACTTC. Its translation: CASSTKVYEQYF.

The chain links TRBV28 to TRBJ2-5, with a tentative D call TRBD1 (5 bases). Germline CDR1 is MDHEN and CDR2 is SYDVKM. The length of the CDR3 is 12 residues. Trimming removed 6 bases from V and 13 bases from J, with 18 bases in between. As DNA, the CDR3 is TGTGCCAGCAGGACCTCCGTGGGGCATCCGTACTTC. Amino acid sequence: CASRTSVGHPYF. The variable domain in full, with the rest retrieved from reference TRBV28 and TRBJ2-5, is DVKVTQSSRYLVKRTGEKVFLECVQDMDHENMFWYRQDPGLGLRLIYFSYDVKMKEKGDIPEGYSVSREKKERFSLILESASTNQTSMYLCASRTSVGHPYFGPGTRLLVL.

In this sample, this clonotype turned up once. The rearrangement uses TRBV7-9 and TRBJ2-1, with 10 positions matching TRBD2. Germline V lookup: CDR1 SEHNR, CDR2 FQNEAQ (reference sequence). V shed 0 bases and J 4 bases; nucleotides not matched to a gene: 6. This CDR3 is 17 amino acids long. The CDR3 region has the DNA TGTGCCAGCAGCTTAGCGCTCGGGACTAGCGTTTACAATGAGCAGTTCTTC. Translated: CASSLALGTSVYNEQFF.

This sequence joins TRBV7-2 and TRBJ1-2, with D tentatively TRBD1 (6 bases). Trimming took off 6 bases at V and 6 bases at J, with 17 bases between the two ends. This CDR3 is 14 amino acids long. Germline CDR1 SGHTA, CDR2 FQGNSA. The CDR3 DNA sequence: TGTGCCAGCAGTTTGTCCCGGGACAAGCATGGCTACACCTTC. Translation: CASSLSRDKHGYTF.

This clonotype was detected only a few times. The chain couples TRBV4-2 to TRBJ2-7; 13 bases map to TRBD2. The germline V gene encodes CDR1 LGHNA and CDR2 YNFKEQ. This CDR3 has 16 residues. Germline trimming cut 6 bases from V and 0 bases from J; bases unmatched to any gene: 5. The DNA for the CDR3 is TGTGCCAGCAGACCGGGACTAGCGGGGATCTCCTACGAGCAGTACTTC. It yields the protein CASRPGLAGISYEQYF.

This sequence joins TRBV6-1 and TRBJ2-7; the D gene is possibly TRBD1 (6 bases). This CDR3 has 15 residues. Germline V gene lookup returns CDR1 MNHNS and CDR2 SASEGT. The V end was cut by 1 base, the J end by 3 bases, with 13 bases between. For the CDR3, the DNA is TGTGCCAGCAGTGAAGAGGGGGAACCCGACTACGAGCAGTACTTC. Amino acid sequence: CASSEEGEPDYEQYF.

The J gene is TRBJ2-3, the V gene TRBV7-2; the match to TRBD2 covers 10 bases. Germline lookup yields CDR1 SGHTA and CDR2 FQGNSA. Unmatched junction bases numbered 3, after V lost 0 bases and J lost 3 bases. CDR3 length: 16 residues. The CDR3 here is CASSLALLAGTDTQYF. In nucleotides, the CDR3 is TGTGCCAGCAGCTTAGCGTTACTAGCGGGAACAGATACGCAGTATTTT.

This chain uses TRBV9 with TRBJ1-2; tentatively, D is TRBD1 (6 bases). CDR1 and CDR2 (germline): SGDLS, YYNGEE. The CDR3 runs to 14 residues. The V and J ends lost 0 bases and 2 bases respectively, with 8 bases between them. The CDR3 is CASSVEGHNYGYTF. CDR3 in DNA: TGTGCCAGCAGCGTAGAGGGACACAACTATGGCTACACCTTC.

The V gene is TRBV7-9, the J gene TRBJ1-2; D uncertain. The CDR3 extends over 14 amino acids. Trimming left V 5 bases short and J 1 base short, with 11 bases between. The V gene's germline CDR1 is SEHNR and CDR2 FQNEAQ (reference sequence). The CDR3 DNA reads TGTGCCAGCAGCGCACCCGGTATTAACTATGGCTACACCTTC. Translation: CASSAPGINYGYTF.

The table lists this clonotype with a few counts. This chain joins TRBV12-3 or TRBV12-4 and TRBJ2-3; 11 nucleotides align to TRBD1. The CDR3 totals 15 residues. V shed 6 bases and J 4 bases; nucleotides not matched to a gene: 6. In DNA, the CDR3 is TGTGCCAGCAGACTGGGACAGGGGGTGGCAGATACGCAGTATTTT. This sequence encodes CASRLGQGVADTQYF.

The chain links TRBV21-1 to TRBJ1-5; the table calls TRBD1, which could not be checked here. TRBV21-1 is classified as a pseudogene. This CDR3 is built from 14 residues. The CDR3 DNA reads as TGTGCCAGCAGGGCCGGACATACATCAACGCCCCAGCATTTT. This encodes CASRAGHTSTPQHF.

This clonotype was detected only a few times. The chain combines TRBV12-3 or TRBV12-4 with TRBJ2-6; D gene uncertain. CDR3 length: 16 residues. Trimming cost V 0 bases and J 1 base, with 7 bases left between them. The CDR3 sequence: CASSLAGKSGANVLTF. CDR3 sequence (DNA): TGTGCCAGCAGTTTAGCCGGCAAATCTGGGGCCAACGTCCTGACTTTC.

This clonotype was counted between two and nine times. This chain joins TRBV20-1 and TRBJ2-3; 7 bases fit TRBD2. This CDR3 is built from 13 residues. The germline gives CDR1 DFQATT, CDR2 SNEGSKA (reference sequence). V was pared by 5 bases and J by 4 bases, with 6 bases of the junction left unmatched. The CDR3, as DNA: TGCAGTGCTTTAGCGGGTAACGCAGATACGCAGTATTTT. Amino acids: CSALAGNADTQYF.

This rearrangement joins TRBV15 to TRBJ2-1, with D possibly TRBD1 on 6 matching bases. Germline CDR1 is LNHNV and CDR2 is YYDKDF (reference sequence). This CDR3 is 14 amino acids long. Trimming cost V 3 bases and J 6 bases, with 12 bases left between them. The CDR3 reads CATSSQGLSNEQFF. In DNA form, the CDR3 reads TGTGCCACCAGCAGCCAGGGGTTATCCAATGAGCAGTTCTTC.